A single sample is the source of the 5 T cell receptor beta chains below, sequenced in a study of cytomegalovirus exposure and HLA in healthy donors. Primers for the PCR totalled 60 Vbeta and 13 Jbeta. The table came from immunoSEQ multiplex PCR; TCRdb's copy has only in-frame clones and leaves some out. The sample contains some 180,000 clones, about 69% of which appear only once. The material sequenced was PBMCs. The source of these receptors is a male donor in good health and CMV-seronegative.

The table lists this clone with a count of one. This sequence joins TRBV5-5 and TRBJ2-7, with D uncertain. The CDR3 runs to 13 residues. V was shortened by 6 bases and J by 2 bases, with 12 bases between the two germline ends. The germline gives CDR1 SGHKS, CDR2 YYEKEE (reference sequence). CDR3 in DNA: TGTGCCAGCATGGCACACCCAGCCTACGAGCAGTACTTC. Its translation: CASMAHPAYEQYF. The variable domain in full, with the rest retrieved from reference TRBV5-5 and TRBJ2-7, is DAGVTQSPTHLIKTRGQQVTLRCSPISGHKSVSWYQQVLGQGPQFIFQYYEKEERGRGNFPDRFSARQFPNYSSELNVNALLLGDSALYLCASMAHPAYEQYFGPGTRLTVT.

V gene TRBV6-1 combines with J gene TRBJ2-1, with 8 positions matching TRBD1. This CDR3 contains 15 residues. Looked up from germline, CDR1 is MNHNS and CDR2 is SASEGT. Germline trimming cut 8 bases from V and 8 bases from J; bases unmatched to any gene: 14. The CDR3 DNA sequence: TGTGCCAGCGCGAAGATTCAGGACAGGGTCCATGAGCAGTTCTTC. Translation gives CASAKIQDRVHEQFF.

The chain joins TRBV5-1 to TRBJ1-1; TRBD1 agrees at 8 bases. V shed 4 bases and J 5 bases; nucleotides not matched to a gene: 4. Germline V gene lookup returns CDR1 SGHRS and CDR2 YFSETQ. The CDR3 is 13 amino acids. The CDR3 DNA reads TGCGCCAGCAGCGGCAGGGGGCCGACTGAAGCTTTCTTT. This translates into CASSGRGPTEAFF.

The V and J genes are TRBV19 and TRBJ2-5; TRBD2 matches at 7 bases. Near its end, the DNA agrees better with TRBJ2-7, so the J call may be wrong. From germline, CDR1 is LNHDA and CDR2 SQIVND (reference sequence). The CDR3 contains 13 residues. CDR3 loop: CASSITGGGEQYF. In DNA form, the CDR3 reads TGTGCCAGTAGTATAACGGGCGGGGGCGAGCAGTACTTC.

The J gene is TRBJ2-5, the V gene TRBV28; 12 positions match TRBD2. TRBJ2-7 matches the DNA end more closely, so the J call is doubtful. Germline values: CDR1 MDHEN, CDR2 SYDVKM. The CDR3 has 15 residues. CDR3 DNA: TGTGCCAGCAGTCCGACTAGCGGGAGTTTCTACGAGCAGTACTTC. Translation gives CASSPTSGSFYEQYF.